This T cell receptor (beta chain) was identified in a study of glioma-infiltrating T cells after dendritic cell vaccination. Assay: immunoSEQ multiplex PCR; the TCRdb copy retains only in-frame clones and omits some. The table shows more than 20,000 clones, with approximately 79% occurring only once. Only patients with spare fresh-frozen tumor and over two years of follow-up were included. The sequence was collected from a human donor with glioblastoma. The specimen was blood, collected before dendritic cell vaccination.

CDR3 bases: TGTGCCAGCTCCTTCAGCCCGGGATCTAATCAGCCCCAGCATTTT. Protein: CASSFSPGSNQPQHF. The chain combines TRBV6-1 with TRBJ1-5; D remains unclear. Germline V gene lookup returns CDR1 MNHNS and CDR2 SASEGT. V dropped 8 bases and J dropped 4 bases, with 18 bases sitting between them. The CDR3 consists of 15 residues.